This TCR beta chain is from a study of OX40 agonist ivuxolimab in advanced cancers. Libraries were prepared by immunoSEQ multiplex PCR; TCRdb keeps only in-frame clonotypes and omits some of them. The sample comprises 50,000 or so clones, about 89% of which are singletons, and roughly 30% rests with the top ten. The CDR3 contains 15 residues. The V gene end was trimmed by 4 bases and the J gene end by 1 base; junction bases not matched to a gene: 5. Per germline, CDR1 SGDLS and CDR2 YYNGEE. This receptor was identified in an adult with an advanced solid tumor such as melanoma, head and neck, liver or kidney cancer. The rearrangement uses TRBV9 and TRBJ1-1; 9 nucleotides align to TRBD1. Sequenced material: CD4+ or CD8+ T cells sorted from blood, taken in a trial of the OX40 agonist ivuxolimab. The chain's CDR3 is CASSPRTGENTEAFF. CDR3 DNA sequence: TGTGCCAGCAGCCCCCGGACAGGGGAGAACACTGAAGCTTTCTTT.